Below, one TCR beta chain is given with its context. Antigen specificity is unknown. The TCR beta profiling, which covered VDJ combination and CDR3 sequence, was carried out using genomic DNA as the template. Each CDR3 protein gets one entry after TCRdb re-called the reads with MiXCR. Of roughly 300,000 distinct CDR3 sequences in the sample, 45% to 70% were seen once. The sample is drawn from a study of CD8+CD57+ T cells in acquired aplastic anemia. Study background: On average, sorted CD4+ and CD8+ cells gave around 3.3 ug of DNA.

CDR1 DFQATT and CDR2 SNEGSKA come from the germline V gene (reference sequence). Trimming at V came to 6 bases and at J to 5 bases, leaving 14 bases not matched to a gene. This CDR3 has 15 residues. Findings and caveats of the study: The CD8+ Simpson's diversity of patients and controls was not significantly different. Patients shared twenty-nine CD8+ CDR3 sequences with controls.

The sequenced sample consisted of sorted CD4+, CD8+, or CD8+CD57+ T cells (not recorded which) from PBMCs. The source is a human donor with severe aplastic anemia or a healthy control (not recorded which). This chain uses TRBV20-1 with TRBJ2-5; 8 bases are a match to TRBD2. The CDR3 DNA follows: TGCAGTGCCCTACTGCGGGGGGCGTGGGTGGAGACCCAGTACTTC. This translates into CSALLRGAWVETQYF.